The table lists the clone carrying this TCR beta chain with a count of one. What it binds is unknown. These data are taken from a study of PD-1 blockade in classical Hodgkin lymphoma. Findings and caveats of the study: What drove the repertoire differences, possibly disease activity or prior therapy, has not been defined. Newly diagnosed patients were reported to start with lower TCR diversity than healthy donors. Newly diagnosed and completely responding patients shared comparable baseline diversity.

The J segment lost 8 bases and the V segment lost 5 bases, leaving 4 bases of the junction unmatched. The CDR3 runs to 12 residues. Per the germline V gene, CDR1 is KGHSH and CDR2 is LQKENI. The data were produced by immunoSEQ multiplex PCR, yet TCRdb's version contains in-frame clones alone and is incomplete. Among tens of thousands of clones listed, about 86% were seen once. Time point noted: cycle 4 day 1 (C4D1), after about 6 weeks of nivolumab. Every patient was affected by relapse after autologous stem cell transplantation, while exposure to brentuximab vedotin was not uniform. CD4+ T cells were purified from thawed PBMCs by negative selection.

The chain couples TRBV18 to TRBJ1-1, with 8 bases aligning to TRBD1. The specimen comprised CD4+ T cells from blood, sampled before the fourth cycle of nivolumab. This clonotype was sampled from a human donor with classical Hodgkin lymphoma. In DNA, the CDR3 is TGTGCCAGCTCAGCAGGGGGCTCCGAAGCTTTCTTT. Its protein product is CASSAGGSEAFF.